This entry describes one TCR beta chain. Antigen unknown. CDR1 SGDLS and CDR2 YYNGEE come from the germline V gene. This CDR3 region has 15 residues. V was trimmed by 0 bases and J by 3 bases, leaving 9 bases between them. Measured with immunoSEQ multiplex PCR; TCRdb has only the in-frame clones, and not every one. The table has about 200,000 clones, 65% to 90% seen once. This specimen comes from a study of cytomegalovirus exposure and HLA in healthy donors. Study results and limitations: Reports showed the classifier diagnosing cytomegalovirus status with high specificity and sensitivity. Specificity for CMV antigens was confirmed in vitro for a few of the CMV-associated chains. The investigators catalogued 164 TCR beta chains as cytomegalovirus-associated.

The V call is TRBV9, the J call TRBJ2-2; perhaps TRBD2 as D (6 bases). The TCR originated in a woman in her thirties in good health and CMV-seropositive. The source material was PBMCs. DNA for the CDR3: TGTGCCAGCAGCGTAGTTTCGGGAGACACCGGGGAGCTGTTTTTT. Translated, it gives CASSVVSGDTGELFF.